A selection of T cell receptor beta chains follows, all from one sample in a study of a mutant IDH1 vaccine in newly diagnosed glioma. Sequencing used immunoSEQ multiplex PCR; TCRdb keeps in-frame clones, though not all of them. Altogether 75,000 to 85,000 clones are present, over 75% being singletons, with the ten largest covering 0.55% to 0.65%. No antigen is known for these receptors. The sequenced sample was PBMCs, obtained from a glioma patient whose treatment included an IDH1 peptide vaccine. All receptors derive from a woman in her fifties or sixties with glioma. Each CDR3 is given with its conserved first and last residue. D genes are given only for firm matches. Size is stated for part of the rows, as once, few or many counts, or as a class when the clone is expanded.

>TRBV28|TRBJ2-4|-|once
CASSLPPLAKNIQYF
TGTGCCAGCAGTTTGCCACCTCTAGCCAAAAACATTCAGTACTTC
>TRBV18|TRBJ2-5|-|-
CASSPLEQGKETQYF
TGTGCCAGCTCACCACTCGAACAGGGTAAAGAGACCCAGTACTTC
>TRBV7-9|TRBJ2-7|TRBD2|-
CASSLQEAGSSYEQYF
TGTGCCAGCAGCTTACAAGAAGCGGGAAGCTCCTACGAGCAGTACTTC
>TRBV19|TRBJ2-2|-|-
CASSDGGRGLKMTGELFF
TGTGCCAGTAGTGACGGGGGGCGGGGACTAAAAATGACCGGGGAGCTGTTTTTT
>TRBV7-2|TRBJ2-1|TRBD2|once
CASSWASGSYNEQFF
TGTGCCAGCAGCTGGGCTAGCGGGAGCTACAATGAGCAGTTCTTC
>TRBV7-7|TRBJ2-2|TRBD2|-
CASRDSGIRTGELFF
TGTGCTAGCAGGGATAGCGGGATCCGGACCGGGGAGCTGTTTTTT
>TRBV2|TRBJ2-4|-|once
CASSDNRVAKNIQYF
TGTGCCAGCAGTGACAACCGGGTGGCCAAAAACATTCAGTACTTC
>TRBV6-1|TRBJ1-6|-|once
CASSAYTGNSPLHF
TGTGCCAGCAGTGCTTATACGGGTAATTCACCCCTCCACTTT
>TRBV28|TRBJ2-5|TRBD1|-
CASSRRTGGGLETQYF
TGTGCCAGCAGTCGAAGGACAGGGGGCGGGTTGGAGACCCAGTACTTC
>TRBV9|TRBJ2-3|-|-
CASSVAGADTQYF
TGTGCCAGCAGCGTAGCGGGGGCAGATACGCAGTATTTT
>TRBV6-6|TRBJ2-1|TRBD1|-
CASSYLTGDGQFF
TGTGCCAGCAGTTACCTTACAGGGGATGGGCAGTTCTTC
>TRBV7-3|TRBJ1-1|-|-
CASSLMQGSTEAFF
TGTGCCAGCAGCTTAATGCAGGGTAGCACTGAAGCTTTCTTT
>TRBV6-5|TRBJ1-2|-|-
CASSYTPNYGYTF
TGTGCCAGCAGTTACACCCCTAACTATGGCTACACCTTC
>TRBV19|TRBJ2-1|-|once
CASSFDSYNEQFF
TGTGCCAGTAGTTTCGACAGCTACAATGAGCAGTTCTTC
>TRBV9|TRBJ2-3|-|-
CASSVSGTDTQYF
TGTGCCAGCAGCGTATCAGGGACAGATACGCAGTATTTT
>TRBV4-1|TRBJ1-3|-|-
CASSQAQGKGVAGNTIYF
TGCGCCAGCAGCCAAGCTCAAGGGAAGGGGGTTGCTGGAAACACCATATATTTT
>TRBV28|TRBJ2-2|-|-
CASSPHISGELFF
TGTGCCAGCAGTCCTCACATCTCCGGGGAGCTGTTTTTT
>TRBV6-5|TRBJ2-7|TRBD1|-
CASSDRVPYYEQYF
TGTGCCAGCAGTGACAGGGTACCATACTACGAGCAGTACTTC
>TRBV7-8|TRBJ1-3|-|-
CASSLRTPPSGNTIYF
TGTGCCAGCAGCTTGCGGACACCTCCCTCTGGAAACACCATATATTTT
>TRBV11-2|TRBJ2-7|-|-
CASSLGGGTAFYEQYF
TGTGCCAGCAGCTTAGGGGGGGGGACAGCTTTCTACGAGCAGTACTTC
>TRBV4-1|TRBJ2-7|-|-
CASSHDMAGNLYEQYF
TGCGCCAGCAGCCATGATATGGCAGGGAATCTCTACGAGCAGTACTTC
>TRBV5-6|TRBJ2-5|-|-
CASSLVGDGTQYF
TGTGCCAGCAGCTTGGTGGGAGATGGGACCCAGTACTTC
>TRBV28|TRBJ1-1|-|-
CASSSWTSKNTEAFF
TGTGCCAGCAGTTCGTGGACGTCGAAGAACACTGAAGCTTTCTTT
>TRBV7-9|TRBJ1-5|-|-
CASTSGKGDQPQHF
TGTGCCAGCACTTCCGGCAAGGGGGATCAGCCCCAGCATTTT
>TRBV5-1|TRBJ2-7|-|-
CASSLAARGEQYF
TGCGCCAGCAGCTTGGCGGCCCGGGGCGAGCAGTACTTC
>TRBV28|TRBJ1-1|-|-
CASSLMVMKTEAFF
TGTGCCAGCAGTTTAATGGTAATGAAAACTGAAGCTTTCTTT
>TRBV6-6|TRBJ2-7|-|-
CASSSPGTLTYEQYF
TGTGCCAGCAGCTCCCCTGGGACACTTACCTACGAGCAGTACTTC
>TRBV7-7|TRBJ2-5|TRBD1|-
CASSLRQGTWQETQYF
TGTGCTAGCAGCTTAAGACAGGGGACCTGGCAAGAGACCCAGTACTTC
>TRBV30|TRBJ1-6|-|few
CAWTLGGSSYNSPLHF
TGTGCCTGGACCCTTGGAGGGAGCTCCTATAATTCACCCCTCCACTTT
>TRBV16|TRBJ1-5|TRBD1|-
CASSTQQGANQPQHF
TGTGCCAGCAGCACGCAACAGGGGGCAAATCAGCCCCAGCATTTT
>TRBV13|TRBJ2-2|TRBD2|-
CASSVNLAGGFTGELFF
TGTGCCAGCAGCGTCAACCTAGCGGGAGGGTTTACCGGGGAGCTGTTTTTT
>TRBV6-1|TRBJ2-1|-|-
CASNRRRGLDEQFF
TGTGCCAGCAACCGAAGGCGGGGTCTAGATGAGCAGTTCTTC
>TRBV4-1|TRBJ1-6|-|-
CASSQGGANSPLHF
TGCGCCAGCAGCCAAGGGGGCGCGAATTCACCCCTCCACTTT
>TRBV7-9|TRBJ1-6|-|-
CASSDQDSPLHF
TGTGCCAGCAGCGATCAGGATTCACCCCTCCACTTT
>TRBV27|TRBJ1-5|-|-
CASSWRGSGQPQHF
TGTGCCAGCAGCTGGAGAGGCAGTGGTCAGCCCCAGCATTTT
>TRBV10-3|TRBJ2-1|TRBD2|-
CAISEGLAGGWGEQFF
TGTGCCATCAGTGAAGGACTAGCGGGTGGGTGGGGTGAGCAGTTCTTC
>TRBV6-5|TRBJ1-1|-|-
CASSYSAGLMNTEAFF
TGTGCCAGCAGTTACTCGGCAGGCCTCATGAACACTGAAGCTTTCTTT
>TRBV28|TRBJ1-1|-|-
CASTRLGARSFF
TGTGCCAGCACCAGGTTGGGGGCTAGGTCTTTCTTT
>TRBV28|TRBJ2-1|TRBD2|-
CASSSSGRADNEQFF
TGTGCCAGCAGTTCTAGCGGGAGGGCGGACAATGAGCAGTTCTTC
>TRBV30|TRBJ2-5|-|-
CAWSVGGHQETQYF
TGTGCCTGGAGTGTAGGGGGGCACCAAGAGACCCAGTACTTC
>TRBV27|TRBJ2-7|-|-
CASSRDTSSYEQYF
TGTGCCAGCAGTCGGGACACGAGCTCCTACGAGCAGTACTTC
>TRBV27|TRBJ2-7|-|-
CASSSGTWYEQYF
TGTGCCAGCAGTTCCGGGACTTGGTACGAGCAGTACTTC
>TRBV5-1|TRBJ2-7|-|-
CASRRDAYEQYF
TGCGCCAGCAGACGGGACGCCTACGAGCAGTACTTC
>TRBV5-4|TRBJ2-1|-|-
CASSLIDGDGQFF
TGTGCCAGCAGCTTGATCGACGGCGACGGTCAGTTCTTC
>TRBV27|TRBJ2-7|-|-
CASSLGRAAEQYF
TGTGCCAGCAGTTTGGGCAGGGCCGCCGAGCAGTACTTC
>TRBV2|TRBJ2-1|-|-
CASREGTGSYNEQFF
TGTGCCAGCAGGGAGGGGACTGGTTCCTACAATGAGCAGTTCTTC
>TRBV15|TRBJ1-3|-|-
CATSRESPGNTIYF
TGTGCCACCAGCAGAGAGAGCCCTGGAAACACCATATATTTT
>TRBV7-9|TRBJ1-1|-|-
CASSLLESSVGTKAFF
TGTGCCAGCAGCTTGCTCGAATCCTCGGTCGGGACGAAAGCTTTCTTT
>TRBV6-1|TRBJ2-6|TRBD1|-
CASSEARQGIRGANVLTF
TGTGCCAGCAGTGAAGCCCGACAGGGGATCAGGGGGGCCAACGTCCTGACTTTC
>TRBV5-1|TRBJ2-3|TRBD1|-
CASSSFGQGGTDTQYF
TGCGCCAGCAGCTCATTTGGACAGGGTGGAACAGATACGCAGTATTTT
>TRBV11-3|TRBJ2-7|TRBD2|-
CASSLSGLALYEQYF
TGTGCCAGCAGCTTATCGGGACTAGCCCTTTACGAGCAGTACTTC
>TRBV28|TRBJ2-1|-|-
CASSLAGALSDEQFF
TGTGCCAGCAGTTTAGCGGGGGCGCTTAGCGATGAGCAGTTCTTC
>TRBV6-1|TRBJ2-3|TRBD1|-
CASNRQGADTQYF
TGTGCCAGCAACCGACAGGGCGCAGATACGCAGTATTTT